The 32 T cell receptor beta chains given below trace back to one sample, sequenced in a study of cytomegalovirus exposure and HLA in healthy donors. PCR used 60 Vbeta primers and 13 Jbeta primers. Generated by immunoSEQ multiplex PCR, the TCRdb table keeps only in-frame clones and is missing some. Here the sample spans about 210,000 clones, about 86% being singletons. Sequenced: PBMCs. The source is a woman aged 30 to 39 in good health and CMV-seronegative.

CDR3 amino acids: CASSTEPVAYEQFF. CDR3 DNA sequence: TGTGCCAGCAGCACGGAACCAGTAGCCTATGAGCAGTTCTTC. The gene calls are TRBV7-8 and TRBJ2-1; D remains unclear. Per the germline V gene, CDR1 is SGHVS and CDR2 is FQNEAQ. The CDR3 consists of 14 residues. Trimming pared 5 bases from V and 8 bases from J, leaving 16 bases between.

The V gene is TRBV9, the J gene TRBJ2-5; 7 bases map to TRBD2. Germline V gene sequence: CDR1 SGDLS, CDR2 YYNGEE. This CDR3 has 14 amino acids. Trimming removed 0 bases from V and 5 bases from J; junction bases left unmatched: 4. This chain's CDR3 is CASSVGWGGETQYF. DNA for the CDR3: TGTGCCAGCAGCGTAGGCTGGGGAGGGGAGACCCAGTACTTC.

The rearrangement joins TRBV2 to TRBJ2-7; D unresolved. Trimming removed 3 bases from V and 1 base from J, with 10 bases in between. In germline, CDR1 is SNHLY, CDR2 FYNNEI. The CDR3 extends over 14 amino acids. The CDR3 protein is CASSDRSTSYEQYF. In DNA, the CDR3 is TGTGCCAGCAGTGACCGGAGTACTTCCTACGAGCAGTACTTC.

This rearrangement joins TRBV19 to TRBJ2-3, with unresolved D. The CDR3 runs 15 residues. Per germline, CDR1 LNHDA and CDR2 SQIVND (reference sequence). Trimming pared 5 bases from V and 0 bases from J, leaving 12 bases between. CDR3 sequence (DNA): TGTGCCAGTAGTTCCCAGCGCACCAGCACAGATACGCAGTATTTT. Protein sequence: CASSSQRTSTDTQYF.

V is TRBV28 and J is TRBJ1-6; D unresolved. Trimming pared 2 bases from V and 14 bases from J, leaving 10 bases between. Germline V gives CDR1 MDHEN, CDR2 SYDVKM. This CDR3 has 12 residues. The CDR3 protein is CASSLTLRSLHF. In nucleotides, the CDR3 is TGTGCCAGCAGTTTAACTCTTCGGTCCCTCCACTTT.

The V and J genes are TRBV4-1 and TRBJ2-1, with 10 bases lining up with TRBD1. J lost 8 bases, V lost 4 bases, and 8 bases had no gene match. Germline V lookup: CDR1 MGHRA, CDR2 YSYEKL. This CDR3 spans 15 amino acids. CDR3 nucleotides: TGCGCCAGCAGCCGAGTAGGACAGGGGGGGGATGAGCAGTTCTTC. As protein: CASSRVGQGGDEQFF.

This chain links TRBV7-9 with TRBJ1-1; D is possibly TRBD1 (6 bases). The germline V and J ends were trimmed by 1 base and 4 bases, with 10 bases remaining between them. The CDR3 is made up of 14 amino acids. Per the germline V gene, CDR1 is SEHNR and CDR2 is FQNEAQ (reference sequence). CDR3 nucleotide sequence: TGTGCCAGCAGCTTAGGGCAGGGGAGCACTGAAGCTTTCTTT. It yields the protein CASSLGQGSTEAFF.

This sequence joins TRBV11-2 and TRBJ1-1, with 8 nucleotides matching TRBD1. The CDR3 extends over 16 amino acids. Trimming at V came to 0 bases and at J to 5 bases, leaving 8 bases not matched to a gene. The germline CDR1 and CDR2 sequences are SGHAT and FQNNGV. CDR3 residues: CASSLDGAGGITEAFF. CDR3 nucleotide sequence: TGTGCCAGCAGCTTAGATGGAGCAGGGGGCATAACTGAAGCTTTCTTT.

The chain recombines TRBV9 with TRBJ2-1; 9 positions agree with TRBD2. The CDR3 has 16 amino acids. After removal of 4 bases from V and 8 bases from J, the junction contained 13 bases not matched to a gene. Germline lookup yields CDR1 SGDLS and CDR2 YYNGEE. The CDR3 nucleotides are TGTGCCAGCAGCACCGGGAGGCGGGGGGGCCTGGATGAGCAGTTCTTC. It encodes CASSTGRRGGLDEQFF.

This chain links TRBV5-1 with TRBJ2-1; TRBD1 aligns across 7 bases. The trim removed 0 bases at V and 3 bases at J, leaving 3 bases unmatched. Germline V gene sequence: CDR1 SGHRS, CDR2 YFSETQ. The CDR3 runs to 15 residues. For the CDR3, the DNA is TGCGCCAGCAGCTTGGAGGGGGCTGGCTACAATGAGCAGTTCTTC. Amino acid sequence: CASSLEGAGYNEQFF.

V usage is TRBV6-6 and J usage is TRBJ1-1, with D maybe TRBD1 (6 bases). V shed 0 bases and J shed 6 bases, with 8 bases lying between them. Germline-derived CDR1 and CDR2 are MNHNY and SVGAGI (reference sequence). The length of the CDR3 is 13 residues. CDR3 nucleotides: TGTGCCAGCAGTTACTCGCAGGGGCCTGAAGCTTTCTTT. It yields the protein CASSYSQGPEAFF.

The table lists this clone with a few counts. The chain couples TRBV7-8 to TRBJ1-1; 8 bases are a match to TRBD1. V trimming: 2 bases; J trimming: 1 base; junction bases outside the gene matches: 0. CDR1 and CDR2 from the germline V gene are SGHVS and FQNEAQ. This CDR3 comprises 14 residues. The CDR3, as DNA: TGTGCCAGCAGCTTAACAGGGGGGAACACTGAAGCTTTCTTT. This encodes CASSLTGGNTEAFF. The complete variable domain, with remaining parts taken from reference TRBV7-8 and TRBJ1-1, reads GAGVSQSPRYKVAKRGQDVALRCDPISGHVSLFWYQQALGQGPEFLTYFQNEAQLDKSGLPSDRFFAERPEGSVSTLKIQRTQQEDSAVYLCASSLTGGNTEAFFGQGTRLTVV.

This chain connects TRBV4-1 to TRBJ2-7; 10 bases line up with TRBD2. V shed 4 bases, J shed 2 bases, and the junction held 8 bases outside the gene matches. Germline V gene lookup returns CDR1 MGHRA and CDR2 YSYEKL. The CDR3 length is 16 residues. CDR3 DNA sequence: TGCGCCAGCAGCCCGCGGCTAGCGGGGGCTACCTACGAGCAGTACTTC. This encodes CASSPRLAGATYEQYF.

The V call is TRBV5-1, the J call TRBJ2-7, with 7 bases aligning to TRBD2. J was trimmed by 3 bases and V by 4 bases; bases with no gene match: 19. Germline CDR1 is SGHRS and CDR2 is YFSETQ. The CDR3 contains 18 residues. CDR3 DNA: TGCGCCAGCAGCGGCACTGGGGGAGGGAAACTATCATACTACGAGCAGTACTTC. Translated: CASSGTGGGKLSYYEQYF.

The V and J genes are TRBV6-5 and TRBJ1-1, with 7 bases fitting TRBD1. Germline CDR1 MNHEY, CDR2 SVGAGI. Unmatched junction bases numbered 6, after V lost 5 bases and J lost 3 bases. The CDR3 length is 14 residues. The CDR3 region has the DNA TGTGCCAGCAGTGACAGGGTCGGGGACACTGAAGCTTTCTTT. Its translation: CASSDRVGDTEAFF.

The chain links TRBV9 to TRBJ2-1; the match to TRBD2 covers 10 bases. The CDR3 has 15 residues. Germline lookup yields CDR1 SGDLS and CDR2 YYNGEE. The ends lost 3 bases at V and 10 bases at J; junction bases unmatched: 10. In nucleotides, the CDR3 is TGTGCCAGCAGCGCCCTAGCGGGAGAGACGGTGGAGCAGTTCTTC. Its translation: CASSALAGETVEQFF.

CDR3 region: CASSSTTGIHSGNTIYF. CDR3 nucleotide sequence: TGTGCCAGCAGCTCGACCACAGGGATCCACTCTGGAAACACCATATATTTT. The chain recombines TRBV11-2 with TRBJ1-3; the D gene is possibly TRBD1 (6 bases). CDR1 and CDR2 from the germline V gene are SGHAT and FQNNGV. The CDR3 runs 17 residues. The V end was cut by 4 bases, the J end by 0 bases, with 16 bases between.

V usage is TRBV6-4 and J usage is TRBJ2-3; D might be TRBD2 (5 bases). V shed 6 bases and J shed 7 bases, with 20 bases lying between them. The CDR3 covers 15 residues. Germline loops: CDR1 MRHNA, CDR2 SNTAGT. CDR3 region: CASSHPIRERHTQYF. In DNA form, the CDR3 reads TGTGCCAGCAGCCACCCGATCCGGGAACGACATACGCAGTATTTT.

The gene calls are TRBV5-1 and TRBJ2-2; D call uncertain. This CDR3 comprises 15 residues. Germline CDR1 SGHRS, CDR2 YFSETQ. Trimming took off 2 bases at V and 5 bases at J, with 13 bases between the two ends. The DNA for the CDR3 is TGCGCCAGCAGCTTAAGGCTAGTAGGAACCGGGGAGCTGTTTTTT. It encodes CASSLRLVGTGELFF.

V usage is TRBV29-1 and J usage is TRBJ2-7, with 9 bases identical to TRBD1. The CDR3 is made up of 13 amino acids. Germline V gene lookup returns CDR1 SQVTM and CDR2 ANQGSEA. Losses at the gene ends were 6 bases for V and 1 base for J; bases not matched to a gene: 4. The CDR3 region is CSVGTGTSYEQYF. The CDR3 nucleotides read TGCAGCGTGGGGACAGGGACATCCTACGAGCAGTACTTC.

The DNA of the CDR3 is TGTGCCAGCAGCTTTGCACTTAACTATGGCTACACCTTC. It encodes CASSFALNYGYTF. The chain has TRBV7-8 and TRBJ1-2; no definite D call. Trimming shortened V by 3 bases and J by 1 base, and 6 bases separated the two germline ends. This CDR3 has 13 residues. Germline CDR1 is SGHVS and CDR2 is FQNEAQ.

This clone was observed a handful of times. The chain recombines TRBV11-1 with TRBJ2-7, with D hard to call. Germline V lookup: CDR1 SGHAT, CDR2 FQDESV (reference sequence). The CDR3 is made up of 12 amino acids. Trimming pared 8 bases from V and 1 base from J, leaving 9 bases between. CDR3 loop: CASSKQSYEQYF. The CDR3 nucleotides read TGTGCCAGCTCCAAACAATCCTACGAGCAGTACTTC.

J is TRBJ1-2 and V is TRBV6-5; D unclear. V was shortened by 5 bases and J by 8 bases, with 15 bases between the two germline ends. In germline, CDR1 is MNHEY, CDR2 SVGAGI. CDR3 length: 13 residues. DNA for the CDR3: TGTGCCAGCAGTCTCCGTGCCTCGGGGGGCTACACCTTC. It codes for CASSLRASGGYTF.

The sample holds one count of this clone. The chain combines TRBV2 with TRBJ2-7; 7 bases are a match to TRBD1. Germline V gene lookup returns CDR1 SNHLY and CDR2 FYNNEI. The V segment lost 7 bases and the J segment 1 base; nucleotides outside the gene matches: 7. The CDR3 contains 14 residues. DNA of the CDR3: TGTGCCAGCAAGGTACAGGGGCAATCCTACGAGCAGTACTTC. Its protein is CASKVQGQSYEQYF.

This chain uses TRBV9 with TRBJ2-1; tentative D call: TRBD2 (7 bases). The CDR3 loop spans 16 amino acids. The V gene's germline CDR1 is SGDLS and CDR2 YYNGEE. V lost 0 bases to trimming and J lost 1 base, with 11 bases between them. Here the CDR3 reads CASSVAGGQSYNEQFF. CDR3 sequence (DNA): TGTGCCAGCAGCGTAGCCGGGGGGCAGTCCTACAATGAGCAGTTCTTC.

The chain's CDR3 is CATGATSGSYEQYF. The CDR3 DNA is TGTGCCACCGGAGCGACTAGCGGGAGTTACGAGCAGTACTTC. The chain uses TRBV15 and TRBJ2-7; 12 nucleotides align to TRBD2. V lost 8 bases, J lost 4 bases, and 6 bases stayed unmatched. The germline V gene has CDR1 LNHNV and CDR2 YYDKDF (reference sequence). This CDR3 is 14 amino acids long.

The CDR3 loop reads CASRTPGQEYEQYF. The CDR3, as DNA: TGTGCCAGCAGGACCCCGGGACAGGAGTACGAGCAGTACTTC. This rearrangement joins TRBV6-1 to TRBJ2-7; 8 nucleotides align to TRBD1. Germline CDR1 MNHNS, CDR2 SASEGT. CDR3 size: 14 residues. With V trimmed by 6 bases and J by 4 bases, 8 bases remained unmatched.

The rearrangement joins TRBV10-2 to TRBJ2-7; 7 nucleotides match TRBD1. Trimming cost V 7 bases and J 6 bases; bases outside gene matches: 3. The CDR3 length is 11 residues. Germline values: CDR1 WSHSY, CDR2 SAAADI. Here the CDR3 DNA reads TGCGCCAGCATCGCAGGGGGCGAGCAGTACTTC. This gives the protein CASIAGGEQYF.

This clone showed up just once. This chain joins TRBV7-2 and TRBJ2-1; tentatively, D is TRBD2 (5 bases). CDR1 is SGHTA, CDR2 FQGNSA, per germline. The CDR3 loop spans 13 amino acids. Trimming pared 0 bases from V and 7 bases from J, leaving 7 bases between. Written as DNA, the CDR3 is TGTGCCAGCAGCTTAGCGCGGGTTAATGAGCAGTTCTTC. It yields the protein CASSLARVNEQFF.

This chain connects TRBV10-3 to TRBJ1-2, with a weak D call TRBD1 (5 bases). CDR1 is ENHRY, CDR2 SYGVKD, per germline. The CDR3 loop spans 14 amino acids. Between the trimmed V and J ends, which lost 6 bases and 4 bases, there was a span of 15 bases. CDR3 residues: CAISQTDRLYGYTF. The CDR3 nucleotides are TGTGCCATCAGCCAAACAGACAGACTCTATGGCTACACCTTC.

V gene TRBV9 combines with J gene TRBJ2-5; TRBD2 agrees at 9 bases. Trimming removed 4 bases from V and 0 bases from J; junction bases left unmatched: 10. CDR1 and CDR2 from the germline V gene are SGDLS and YYNGEE. This CDR3 is 17 amino acids long. The CDR3 is CASSPQAGGPYQETQYF. CDR3 bases: TGTGCCAGCAGCCCACAAGCGGGGGGCCCCTACCAAGAGACCCAGTACTTC.

The rearrangement links TRBV5-1 to TRBJ1-2; 7 nucleotides line up with TRBD1. Unmatched junction bases numbered 3, after V lost 2 bases and J lost 5 bases. Germline CDR1 SGHRS, CDR2 YFSETQ. CDR3 length equals 13 residues. CDR3 DNA: TGCGCCAGCAGCTTAACAGGGGAGTATGGCTACACCTTC. Translation: CASSLTGEYGYTF.